This T cell receptor beta chain emerged from a study of graft-versus-host responses after intestinal transplantation. Study-wide background: Multivisceral, liver-intestinal, or isolated intestinal transplants were given to recipients.

CDR3 length: 14 residues. From germline, CDR1 is SQVTM and CDR2 ANQGSEA. The ends lost 8 bases at V and 3 bases at J; junction bases unmatched: 8. Both intraepithelial and lamina propria lymphocytes were released by processing graft tissue. Here immunoSEQ multiplex PCR was the method, and the copy in TCRdb shows in-frame clones only, minus some. The sample shows 15,000 to 20,000 clones, under 75% of them seen only once. The receptor comes from a human patient who received an intestinal transplant, so some T cells may come from the graft donor. The source material was ileum tissue, sampled roughly 3 weeks after intestinal transplant. V and J are TRBV29-1 and TRBJ1-1; 11 nucleotides line up with TRBD1. CDR3 nucleotide sequence: TGCAGCTCTGGGACAGGGGGTAGGTACACTGAAGCTTTCTTT. It encodes CSSGTGGRYTEAFF.